This entry concerns a single TCR beta chain. No antigen is known for it. As for time point: week 35, safety follow-up. Doses comprised 300 ug of mutant IDH1 20-mer peptide each, plus topical imiquimod. These data belong to a study of a mutant IDH1 vaccine in newly diagnosed glioma. Study details: The initiation of vaccination occurred 4-6 weeks after radiotherapy alone, or with temozolomide cycles. Former treatment meant radiotherapy, temozolomide, or both; the majority had gotten both. The treated population exhibited a male proportion of about 62%, a female proportion of around 40%, and a mean age of around 40 years. Broader study findings: Vaccine-induced immune responses were detected in over 90% of patients.

Clones were read by immunoSEQ multiplex PCR, and TCRdb kept only the in-frame ones, dropping some. The table has 41,000 or so clones, 80% to 90% seen once; the top ten hold less than 2%. Specimen: PBMCs, collected from a glioma patient whose treatment included an IDH1 peptide vaccine. This receptor was taken from a middle-aged man with glioma.

The CDR3 DNA is TGTGCCAGCAGCTTAGGGTCTAGCGGGATTAGCGAGCAGTACTTC. Amino acid sequence: CASSLGSSGISEQYF. The chain couples TRBV7-2 to TRBJ2-7; 9 nucleotides match TRBD2. Germline CDR1 SGHTA, CDR2 FQGNSA. The CDR3 runs to 15 residues. The J segment lost 6 bases and the V segment lost 1 base, leaving 7 bases of the junction unmatched.